The text below deals with one TCR beta chain. Assay execution proceeded at the deep level. The method was immunoSEQ multiplex PCR; TCRdb's version includes in-frame clones alone and lacks a portion of them. The table shows roughly 2.5 million clones, with more than 80% occurring only once. Germline CDR1 reads LNHDA; CDR2 reads SQIVND (reference sequence). The CDR3 covers 14 residues. Germline trimming cut 4 bases from V and 8 bases from J; bases unmatched to any gene: 8. These data are taken from a study of shared clonotypes between healthy human individuals. This receptor was obtained from a man in his late teens or twenties in good health. This rearrangement joins TRBV19 to TRBJ1-5, with TRBD1 matching over 7 bases. The sequenced sample was naive CD4+ T cells sorted from blood. Stated subset: CD45RA+ positively selected. CDR3 sequence: CASSTTGFAKPQHF. CDR3 sequence (DNA): TGTGCCAGTAGTACGACAGGGTTCGCGAAGCCCCAGCATTTT.